These 4 T cell receptor beta chains came from one sample sequenced in a study of cytomegalovirus exposure and HLA in healthy donors. Using immunoSEQ multiplex PCR, the repertoire was profiled, and TCRdb retains in-frame clones only, with some absent. The repertoire holds more than 85,000 clones, with about 92% as singletons. The sequenced material came from PBMCs. These TCRs come from a woman between 18 and 30 years old in good health and CMV-seronegative.

This chain connects TRBV4-2 to TRBJ1-1; D gene uncertain. The CDR3 totals 11 residues. Trimming took off 3 bases at V and 5 bases at J, with 4 bases between the two ends. CDR1 is LGHNA and CDR2 is YNFKEQ in the germline V gene. The CDR3 DNA reads TGTGCCAGCAGCCACTATACTGAAGCTTTCTTT. Translation gives CASSHYTEAFF.

The chain uses TRBV5-4 and TRBJ2-5; D perhaps matches TRBD1 (5 bases). Trimming took off 4 bases at V and 1 base at J, with 8 bases between the two ends. In germline, CDR1 is SGHNT, CDR2 YYREEE (reference sequence). The CDR3 is 13 residues long. The CDR3 loop reads CASSGASQETQYF. DNA for the CDR3: TGTGCCAGCAGCGGGGCCAGCCAAGAGACCCAGTACTTC.

This chain connects TRBV27 to TRBJ2-5, with TRBD1 as a possible D gene (5 bases). The germline CDR1 and CDR2 sequences are MNHEY and SMNVEV (reference sequence). V was cut by 3 bases and J by 3 bases, with 8 bases left in between. This CDR3 contains 13 residues. Here the CDR3 DNA reads TGTGCCAGCAGTTTTACCAGGGAAGAGACCCAGTACTTC. It specifies CASSFTREETQYF.

The chain is built from TRBV30 and TRBJ1-1; no clear D. Trimming shortened V by 4 bases and J by 3 bases, and 18 bases separated the two germline ends. This CDR3 spans 15 amino acids. Germline loops: CDR1 GTSNPN, CDR2 SVGIG (reference sequence). DNA for the CDR3: TGTGCCTGGACTCTACTAAACGGCCTTGACACTGAAGCTTTCTTT. This sequence encodes CAWTLLNGLDTEAFF. Drawing the rest from reference TRBV30 and TRBJ1-1, the complete variable domain is SQTIHQWPATLVQPVGSPLSLECTVEGTSNPNLYWYRQAAGRGLQLLFYSVGIGQISSEVPQNLSASRPQDRQFILSSKKLLLSDSGFYLCAWTLLNGLDTEAFFGQGTRLTVV.